The 3 T cell receptor beta chains below come from one sample, sequenced in a study of OX40 agonist ivuxolimab in advanced cancers. Measured with immunoSEQ multiplex PCR; TCRdb has only the in-frame clones, and not every one. The data contain about 41,000 clones, roughly 77% of them seen just once; the ten biggest clones take up roughly 2.5%. The sample consisted of CD4+ or CD8+ T cells sorted from blood, taken in a trial of the OX40 agonist ivuxolimab. The source is an adult with an advanced solid tumor such as melanoma, head and neck, liver or kidney cancer.

The rearrangement joins TRBV9 to TRBJ1-2, with no clear D. CDR3 length: 13 residues. Trimming took off 0 bases at V and 3 bases at J, with 6 bases between the two ends. Germline CDR1 SGDLS, CDR2 YYNGEE. CDR3 nucleotide sequence: TGTGCCAGCAGCGTAGACGGATACTATGGCTACACCTTC. Its translation is CASSVDGYYGYTF.

V is TRBV18 and J is TRBJ2-1, with a possible D match to TRBD2 (5 bases). The CDR3 runs to 15 residues. Trimming took off 3 bases at V and 7 bases at J, with 16 bases between the two ends. Germline loops: CDR1 KGHSH, CDR2 LQKENI. CDR3 sequence: CASSPYGPPGNEQFF. The CDR3, as DNA: TGTGCCAGCTCACCTTACGGGCCCCCGGGAAATGAGCAGTTCTTC.

V and J are TRBV27 and TRBJ1-1, with 8 bases identical to TRBD1. In germline, CDR1 is MNHEY, CDR2 SMNVEV (reference sequence). J gave up 1 base and V 1 base, and 5 bases lay outside the gene matches. This CDR3 is 16 amino acids long. CDR3 sequence: CASSLLDRVSNTEAFF. Here the CDR3 DNA reads TGTGCCAGCAGTTTATTGGACAGGGTCTCGAACACTGAAGCTTTCTTT.